This T cell receptor beta chain was sequenced for a study of glioma-infiltrating T cells after dendritic cell vaccination. Study background: Dendritic cell vaccination trial patients had either newly diagnosed or recurrent glioblastoma. Monocyte-derived dendritic cells, cultured 7 to 8 days with IL-4 and GM-CSF, were pulsed with autologous tumor lysate.

V lost 6 bases to trimming and J lost 3 bases, with 12 bases between them. The germline gives CDR1 SNHLY, CDR2 FYNNEI. This CDR3 spans 13 amino acids. The assay was immunoSEQ multiplex PCR, and TCRdb's table has in-frame clones only and misses some. The table lists 45,000 to 55,000 clones, 85% of them singletons. Sequencing was performed on blood, taken before dendritic cell vaccination. The sequence derives from a human donor with glioblastoma. The J gene is TRBJ2-7, the V gene TRBV2; possibly TRBD1 for D (5 bases). The CDR3 is CASRWGRYYEQYF. Here the CDR3 DNA reads TGTGCCAGCAGGTGGGGCAGATACTACGAGCAGTACTTC.